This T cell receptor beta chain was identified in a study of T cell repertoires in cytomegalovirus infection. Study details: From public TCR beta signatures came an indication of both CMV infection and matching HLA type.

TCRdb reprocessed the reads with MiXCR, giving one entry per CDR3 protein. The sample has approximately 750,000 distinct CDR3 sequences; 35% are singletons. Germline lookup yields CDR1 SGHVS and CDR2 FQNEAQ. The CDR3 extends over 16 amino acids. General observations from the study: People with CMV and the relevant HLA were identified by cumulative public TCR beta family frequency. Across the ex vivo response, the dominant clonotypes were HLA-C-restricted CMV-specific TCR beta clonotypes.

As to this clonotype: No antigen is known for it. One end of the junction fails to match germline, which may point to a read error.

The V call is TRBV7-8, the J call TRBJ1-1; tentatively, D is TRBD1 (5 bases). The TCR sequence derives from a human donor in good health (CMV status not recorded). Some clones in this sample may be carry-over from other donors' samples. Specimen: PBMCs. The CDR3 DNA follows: TGTGCCAGCAGCCTGAGAAGGGTTGAGGGGAACACTGGAGCTTTCTTT. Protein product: CASSLRRVEGNTGAFF. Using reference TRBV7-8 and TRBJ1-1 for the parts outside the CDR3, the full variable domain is GAGVSQSPRYKVAKRGQDVALRCDPISGHVSLFWYQQALGQGPEFLTYFQNEAQLDKSGLPSDRFFAERPEGSVSTLKIQRTQQEDSAVYLCASSLRRVEGNTGAFFGQGTRLTVV.